Listed below are T cell receptor beta chains from one sample, sequenced in a study of beta chain features in type 1 diabetes. Some clones are missing from TCRdb's copy, which holds only in-frame ones; the method was immunoSEQ multiplex PCR. The sample contains 900,000 or so clones, about a sixth of which appear only once. The sequencing input was naive CD4+ T cells from blood. The receptors shown here come from a woman between 18 and 29 years old in good health. Both conserved end residues are part of each CDR3. D genes are given only for firm matches. The size field is filled for only some rows; it gives once, few, many or a size class.

d_call clone_size j_call v_call cdr3_aa cdr3_nt
. once TRBJ1-2 TRBV10-3 CAIRGSDTNYGYTF TGTGCCATCAGAGGATCAGATACGAACTATGGCTACACCTTC
. once TRBJ1-2 TRBV28 CASSLAGRDTYGYTF TGTGCCAGCAGTTTAGCGGGCAGGGACACCTATGGCTACACCTTC
TRBD2 few TRBJ2-1 TRBV7-2 CASSLGPGGSREQFF TGTGCCAGCAGCTTAGGTCCGGGAGGTAGCCGTGAGCAGTTCTTC
TRBD1 few TRBJ1-3 TRBV10-3 CAISGTGKFGNTIYF TGTGCCATCAGTGGGACAGGGAAGTTTGGAAACACCATATATTTT
. few TRBJ2-1 TRBV7-2 CASSFSQGRYNEQFF TGTGCCAGCAGCTTCAGCCAGGGGCGCTACAATGAGCAGTTCTTC
. few TRBJ2-7 TRBV5-1 CASSTDSLIYEQYF TGCGCCAGCAGCACGGACTCACTCATCTACGAGCAGTACTTC
TRBD1 . TRBJ1-5 TRBV6-5 CASRAGGTGNQPQHF TGTGCCAGCAGGGCAGGGGGTACGGGCAATCAGCCCCAGCATTTT
. few TRBJ2-3 TRBV19 CASSPSGADTQYF TGTGCCAGTAGTCCATCAGGGGCAGATACGCAGTATTTT
TRBD2 few TRBJ2-5 TRBV28 CASSQGTSGRGTQYF TGTGCCAGCAGTCAAGGGACTAGCGGGAGAGGGACCCAGTACTTC
. few TRBJ1-4 TRBV1 CTSSQGGRGIESLEEKLFF TGCACCAGCAGCCAAGGCGGCAGGGGGATTGAGTCCCTAGAGGAAAAACTGTTTTTT
. . TRBJ1-1 TRBV18 CASSPRRSVNTEAFF TGTGCCAGCTCACCAAGGAGGTCAGTGAACACTGAAGCTTTCTTT
. . TRBJ2-3 TRBV7-6 CASSPWGLGGTDTQYF TGTGCCAGCAGCCCGTGGGGGCTGGGAGGCACAGATACGCAGTATTTT
. . TRBJ2-1 TRBV11-2 CASSSRRGFEQFF TGTGCCAGCAGCTCCCGCCGGGGGTTTGAGCAGTTCTTC
TRBD2 many TRBJ2-6 TRBV10-3 CAIRRKGAGGPGANVLTF TGTGCCATCCGCCGCAAGGGAGCGGGAGGGCCTGGGGCCAACGTCCTGACTTTC
. . TRBJ2-5 TRBV7-2 CASSLSRTETQYF TGTGCCAGCAGCTTAAGTCGTACGGAGACCCAGTACTTC
. few TRBJ2-7 TRBV7-8 CASSRVSGPRNYEQYF TGTGCCAGCAGCCGAGTAAGTGGACCAAGAAACTACGAGCAGTACTTC
TRBD2 . TRBJ2-2 TRBV14 CASSPLRGLAGRTGELFF TGTGCCAGCAGCCCTTTACGGGGTCTAGCGGGACGTACCGGGGAGCTGTTTTTT
TRBD2 . TRBJ2-1 TRBV4-3 CASSQGRTSGYNEQFF TGCGCCAGCAGCCAAGGACGGACTAGCGGATACAATGAGCAGTTCTTC
. few TRBJ2-1 TRBV18 CASSPPGGHSSYNEQFF TGTGCCAGCTCACCTCCGGGGGGACATAGCTCCTACAATGAGCAGTTCTTC
. . TRBJ2-5 TRBV2 CAGARWAAETQYF TGTGCCGGCGCCAGGTGGGCCGCTGAGACCCAGTACTTC
TRBD1 few TRBJ1-5 TRBV2 CASRDRETKPQHF TGTGCCAGCAGGGACAGGGAGACAAAGCCCCAGCATTTT
. few TRBJ2-1 TRBV21-1 CASSMGADYNEQFF TGTGCCAGCAGCATGGGGGCCGACTACAATGAGCAGTTCTTC
. . TRBJ1-5 TRBV5-6 CASSLAGGNQPQHF TGTGCCAGCAGCTTGGCTGGCGGAAATCAGCCCCAGCATTTT
TRBD1 . TRBJ1-5 TRBV27 CASKTGHQPQHF TGTGCCAGCAAGACAGGGCATCAGCCCCAGCATTTT
. . TRBJ2-2 TRBV7-2 CASSPMGGLLFANTGELFF TGTGCCAGCAGCCCCATGGGGGGGCTATTATTCGCGAACACCGGGGAGCTGTTTTTT
. . TRBJ2-7 TRBV6-5 CASSRRDGTYEQYF TGTGCCAGCAGCCGGAGGGACGGTACCTACGAGCAGTACTTC
. few TRBJ1-1 TRBV28 CASLNGGHWGTEAFF TGTGCCAGCCTTAACGGTGGCCACTGGGGCACTGAAGCTTTCTTT
. . TRBJ2-7 TRBV2 CASSATSYEQYF TGTGCCAGCAGTGCGACATCCTACGAGCAGTACTTC
. . TRBJ1-2 TRBV6-1 CASRSPRGSGYTF TGTGCCAGCAGGTCCCCCAGGGGCTCCGGCTACACCTTC
TRBD1 few TRBJ2-7 TRBV5-1 CASRKDRVDEQYF TGCGCCAGTCGGAAAGACAGGGTCGACGAGCAGTACTTC
TRBD1 . TRBJ1-2 TRBV27 CASSRQGPHYGYTF TGTGCCAGCAGTCGACAGGGGCCGCACTATGGCTACACCTTC